These 21 T cell receptor beta chains share one sample of origin, sequenced in a study of cytomegalovirus exposure and HLA in healthy donors. Primers: 60 Vbeta forward and 13 Jbeta reverse. Assay: immunoSEQ multiplex PCR; the TCRdb copy retains only in-frame clones and omits some. In all, the sample yields approximately 40,000 clones. Sequencing input: PBMCs. The receptors were gathered from a woman aged 25 to 39 in good health and CMV-seronegative.

The chain couples TRBV7-9 to TRBJ2-1, with 12 bases matching TRBD2. Germline assignment: CDR1 SEHNR and CDR2 FQNEAQ (reference sequence). The CDR3 length is 14 residues. V lost 6 bases, J lost 9 bases, and 6 bases stayed unmatched. CDR3 sequence (DNA): TGTGCCAGCAGTTACGGACTAGCGGGAACTGAGCAGTTCTTC. Its translation: CASSYGLAGTEQFF.

The J gene is TRBJ1-5, the V gene TRBV6-1, with D unresolved. Germline CDR1 and CDR2: MNHNS and SASEGT. Deletions cut 6 bases from V and 0 bases from J, with 12 bases between. The CDR3 runs to 15 residues. CDR3 DNA: TGTGCCAGCAGGGCAAGCGGGGTTAGCAATCAGCCCCAGCATTTT. Residues: CASRASGVSNQPQHF.

The chain joins TRBV5-1 to TRBJ1-1; 9 nucleotides line up with TRBD1. Per germline, CDR1 SGHRS and CDR2 YFSETQ. The V segment lost 4 bases and the J segment 1 base; nucleotides outside the gene matches: 5. The CDR3 loop spans 15 amino acids. The CDR3 is CASSRTGVGNTEAFF. The CDR3 coding sequence is TGCGCCAGCAGCCGGACAGGGGTAGGGAACACTGAAGCTTTCTTT.

The chain is built from TRBV9 and TRBJ2-7; 13 bases agree with TRBD2. This CDR3 has 18 amino acids. V shed 0 bases, J shed 3 bases, and the junction held 9 bases outside the gene matches. Germline loops: CDR1 SGDLS, CDR2 YYNGEE. The CDR3 nucleotides are TGTGCCAGCAGCGTAGCTGGAGGACTAGCGGGAGCCATCTACGAGCAGTACTTC. Translation: CASSVAGGLAGAIYEQYF.

The chain combines TRBV28 with TRBJ1-5; D call uncertain. CDR3 size: 15 residues. Germline CDR1 reads MDHEN; CDR2 reads SYDVKM. V was shortened by 1 base and J by 1 base, with 8 bases between the two germline ends. Here the CDR3 reads CASSLSGNSNQPQHF. Written as DNA, the CDR3 is TGTGCCAGCAGTTTATCAGGTAACAGCAATCAGCCCCAGCATTTT.

The V and J genes are TRBV6-1 and TRBJ1-5; a weak D match, TRBD1 (6 bases). V was pared by 2 bases and J by 3 bases, with 17 bases between. This CDR3 spans 17 amino acids. The germline V gene encodes CDR1 MNHNS and CDR2 SASEGT. CDR3 in amino acids: CASSERPLTGLNQPQHF. The CDR3 DNA reads TGTGCCAGCAGTGAAAGGCCTTTGACAGGACTCAATCAGCCCCAGCATTTT.

The CDR3 DNA is TGCGCCAGCAGCCAAGTAGCCGGGGAGCTGTTTTTT. Protein: CASSQVAGELFF. The chain uses TRBV4-3 and TRBJ2-2; D is undetermined. CDR1 is LGHNA and CDR2 is YSLEER in the germline V gene. The CDR3 extends over 12 amino acids. V lost 1 base and J lost 6, with 3 bases in between.

The chain combines TRBV6-6 with TRBJ2-7; 7 nucleotides line up with TRBD2. This CDR3 is built from 15 residues. V lost 6 bases to trimming and J lost 1 base; unmatched junction nucleotides: 9. Germline CDR1 is MNHNY and CDR2 is SVGAGI (reference sequence). The CDR3 sequence: CASRGIAGQSYEQYF. CDR3 DNA sequence: TGTGCCAGCAGAGGTATAGCGGGCCAGTCCTACGAGCAGTACTTC.

Of note for this clone: Other DNA sequences from this sample encode an identical CDR3 as well. The chain uses TRBV6-5 and TRBJ1-1; D gene ambiguous. V lost 0 bases, J lost 4 bases, and 6 bases lay in between. Germline-derived CDR1 and CDR2 are MNHEY and SVGAGI. CDR3 length equals 13 residues. CDR3 amino acids: CASSYSGGTEAFF. CDR3 nucleotides: TGTGCCAGCAGTTACTCCGGAGGCACTGAAGCTTTCTTT.

The chain joins TRBV5-1 to TRBJ2-5; TRBD2 aligns across 10 bases. Losses at the gene ends were 0 bases for V and 2 bases for J; bases not matched to a gene: 10. The CDR3 totals 18 residues. Germline values: CDR1 SGHRS, CDR2 YFSETQ. The CDR3 region has the DNA TGCGCCAGCAGCTTGGCCGGAGGACTAGCGGTGACTCAAGAGACCCAGTACTTC. Its protein is CASSLAGGLAVTQETQYF.

This chain uses TRBV4-1 with TRBJ2-1; tentatively, D is TRBD2 (6 bases). CDR1 and CDR2 (germline): MGHRA, YSYEKL. With 1 base removed from V and 5 bases from J, the gap between germline ends came to 18 bases. This CDR3 has 17 residues. CDR3 bases: TGCGCCAGCAGCCAAGGGCTAGCGCGGACACTAGACAATGAGCAGTTCTTC. Amino acids: CASSQGLARTLDNEQFF.

The chain couples TRBV28 to TRBJ2-7; TRBD1 is a possible D gene (6 bases). V lost 5 bases to trimming and J lost 2 bases, with 13 bases between them. The CDR3 has 14 amino acids. CDR1 is MDHEN, CDR2 SYDVKM, per germline. Here the CDR3 reads CASSTAKGAYEQYF. CDR3 DNA: TGTGCCAGCAGTACGGCAAAGGGGGCCTACGAGCAGTACTTC. The full variable domain, completed using reference TRBV28 and TRBJ2-7, is DVKVTQSSRYLVKRTGEKVFLECVQDMDHENMFWYRQDPGLGLRLIYFSYDVKMKEKGDIPEGYSVSREKKERFSLILESASTNQTSMYLCASSTAKGAYEQYFGPGTRLTVT.

In DNA form, the CDR3 reads TGTGCCAGCAGCTACTATAACGAGCAGTACTTC. Protein product: CASSYYNEQYF. This chain joins TRBV11-2 and TRBJ2-7; D is ambiguous. The ends were cut back, 4 bases at V and 5 bases at J, with 6 bases in the middle. Germline assignment: CDR1 SGHAT and CDR2 FQNNGV. CDR3 length equals 11 residues.

The chain has TRBV10-3 and TRBJ1-2, with D possibly being TRBD1 (5 bases). CDR3 size: 14 residues. V was shortened by 2 bases and J by 6 bases, with 13 bases between the two germline ends. Germline CDR1 and CDR2: ENHRY and SYGVKD. In DNA, the CDR3 is TGTGCCATCAGTGAGGACAGCTACAACGATGGCTACACCTTC. Protein: CAISEDSYNDGYTF.

The chain joins TRBV14 to TRBJ1-2; 11 positions match TRBD1. The CDR3 consists of 18 residues. V trimming: 0 bases; J trimming: 6 bases; junction bases outside the gene matches: 12. CDR1 is SGHDN, CDR2 FVKESK, per germline. The CDR3 DNA sequence: TGTGCCAGCAGCCAAGATATGGGACAGGGGGTCTCAAACGATGGCTACACCTTC. Protein sequence: CASSQDMGQGVSNDGYTF.

The CDR3 sequence is CAWSATGYGYTF. CDR3 sequence (DNA): TGTGCCTGGAGCGCCACAGGCTATGGCTACACCTTC. The chain carries TRBV30 and TRBJ1-2; TRBD1 might be the D (5 bases). Germline-derived CDR1 and CDR2 are GTSNPN and SVGIG (reference sequence). The CDR3 sequence is 12 residues long. Trimming stripped 3 bases from V and 4 bases from J, with 9 bases between.

This chain connects TRBV29-1 to TRBJ1-3; no clear D gene. Germline-derived CDR1 and CDR2 are SQVTM and ANQGSEA. CDR3 length: 13 residues. V lost 7 bases, J lost 0 bases, and 10 bases lay in between. In DNA, the CDR3 is TGCAGCGGCCGGGTCCTCTCTGGAAACACCATATATTTT. This codes for CSGRVLSGNTIYF.

The rearrangement joins TRBV7-8 to TRBJ2-7, with 13 bases matching TRBD2. Losses at the gene ends were 6 bases for V and 1 base for J; bases not matched to a gene: 12. The CDR3 consists of 18 residues. Germline V gives CDR1 SGHVS, CDR2 FQNEAQ. CDR3 sequence (DNA): TGTGCCAGCAGATCAGGGACTAGCGGGGCCCCACTATCCTACGAGCAGTACTTC. Translating gives CASRSGTSGAPLSYEQYF.

The chain is built from TRBV9 and TRBJ2-7; 8 bases match TRBD1. Unmatched junction bases numbered 7, after V lost 4 bases and J lost 4 bases. CDR1 and CDR2 from the germline V gene are SGDLS and YYNGEE. This CDR3 is built from 14 residues. In DNA form, the CDR3 reads TGTGCCAGCAGCTCCGGGACAGGAATTTACGAGCAGTACTTC. Protein product: CASSSGTGIYEQYF.

This chain uses TRBV9 with TRBJ2-2; weak D call: TRBD2 (7 bases). The CDR3 loop spans 17 amino acids. Trimming shortened V by 3 bases and J by 5 bases, and 20 bases separated the two germline ends. CDR1 is SGDLS, CDR2 YYNGEE, per germline. The CDR3 nucleotides read TGTGCCAGCAGCGCCCAACAGGGACTACTCCGTACCGGGGAGCTGTTTTTT. It yields the protein CASSAQQGLLRTGELFF.

The chain has TRBV18 and TRBJ2-1; 8 bases match TRBD2. The CDR3 is 15 amino acids. V shed 6 bases, J shed 5 bases, and the junction held 9 bases outside the gene matches. The germline V gene has CDR1 KGHSH and CDR2 LQKENI. The CDR3 DNA reads as TGTGCCAGCTCCCCTCCTCTAGCGGGTAACAATGAGCAGTTCTTC. This translates into CASSPPLAGNNEQFF.